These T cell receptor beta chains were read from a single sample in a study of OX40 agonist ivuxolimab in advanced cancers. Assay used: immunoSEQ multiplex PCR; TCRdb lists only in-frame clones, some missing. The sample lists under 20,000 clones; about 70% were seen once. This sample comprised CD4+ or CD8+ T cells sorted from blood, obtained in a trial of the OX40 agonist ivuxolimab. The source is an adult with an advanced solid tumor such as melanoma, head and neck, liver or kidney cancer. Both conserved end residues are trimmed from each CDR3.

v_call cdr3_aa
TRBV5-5 ASRPGTGVLEQY
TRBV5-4 ASSLTGLYEQY
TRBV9 ASSPGDSNQPQH
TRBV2 ASSDWTGSNQPQH
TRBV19 ASKRSLDEAF
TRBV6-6 ASSPASGSYNEQF
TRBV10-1 ASSEQADLYNEQF
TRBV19 ASRVDYSNTGELF
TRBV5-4 ASSLGVGRGGTDPLYEQY
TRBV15 ATSERSGGAGQY
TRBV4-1 ASSQVLSQYNEQF
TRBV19 ASSIQLYNSPLH